Sequencing of this T cell receptor (beta chain) was carried out in a study of beta chain features in type 1 diabetes. Expressed TCRB transcripts were sequenced, since all the RNA that had been isolated was reverse transcribed. Assay used: immunoSEQ multiplex PCR; TCRdb lists only in-frame clones, some missing. The table has some 290,000 clones, 13% to 15% seen once. This clone was counted only a few times. The antigen remains unidentified. The V gene's germline CDR1 is SQVTM and CDR2 ANQGSEA. This CDR3 spans 14 amino acids. V was pared by 3 bases and J by 8 bases, with 19 bases between. Whole-study findings and limits: TCRB CDR3 length was moderately but significantly reduced in all four CD4+ subsets of Type 1 diabetes patients.

The material sequenced was naive CD4+ T cells from blood. The receptor was derived from a man aged 25 to 40 with type 1 diabetes. The chain joins TRBV29-1 to TRBJ1-2; D gene unclear. The CDR3 nucleotides read TGCAGCGTTGAGAGGAGTACGGGGATTGACGGCTACACCTTC. Translated, it gives CSVERSTGIDGYTF.